A single sample is the source of the 4 T cell receptor beta chains below, sequenced in a study of beta chain features in type 1 diabetes. Expressed TCRB transcripts were sequenced because the entire RNA isolate underwent reverse transcription. Here immunoSEQ multiplex PCR was the method, and the copy in TCRdb shows in-frame clones only, minus some. Here the sample spans hundreds of thousands of clones, 15% to 17% being singletons. Sequenced: naive CD4+ T cells from blood. The receptor source for this set is a man aged 18 to 30 in good health.

The chain couples TRBV28 to TRBJ2-4; D is undetermined. With 6 bases removed from V and 0 bases from J, the gap between germline ends came to 15 bases. The CDR3 contains 16 residues. Germline V CDR1 and CDR2: MDHEN, SYDVKM. This chain's CDR3 is CASRQTHQVAKNIQYF. Written as DNA, the CDR3 is TGTGCCAGCAGGCAGACCCATCAGGTAGCCAAAAACATTCAGTACTTC.

This clone was counted a few times. The rearrangement uses TRBV2 and TRBJ1-2, with a weak D call TRBD1 (6 bases). The CDR3 is 12 amino acids. V lost 9 bases and J 2 bases, leaving 10 bases between the germline ends. Germline assignment: CDR1 SNHLY and CDR2 FYNNEI. The CDR3 protein is CASVQGNYGYTF. The CDR3 DNA follows: TGTGCCAGTGTTCAGGGGAACTATGGCTACACCTTC.

The V call is TRBV7-6, the J call TRBJ1-1; possible D gene TRBD1, 5 bases. In germline, CDR1 is SGHVS, CDR2 FNYEAQ. The V end lost 4 bases, the J end lost 6 bases, and 15 bases lay between the germline ends. The CDR3 consists of 14 residues. CDR3 in DNA: TGTGCCAGCAGCTCAGCGGGGGGGATGGCTGAAGCTTTCTTT. It encodes CASSSAGGMAEAFF.

The V call is TRBV30, the J call TRBJ2-7; D is tentatively TRBD1 or TRBD2 (5 bases each). The CDR3 is 14 amino acids. Germline V gene data show CDR1 as GTSNPN and CDR2 as SVGIG (reference sequence). Trimming removed 1 base from V and 1 base from J, with 11 bases in between. As DNA, the CDR3 is TGTGCCTGGAGTGCTGGTGGGGGATCCTACGAGCAGTACTTC. Protein sequence: CAWSAGGGSYEQYF.